This paragraph reports one TCR beta chain. Its matching antigen is unknown. The data are from a study of CXCR3-negative and CXCR3-positive naive CD8 T cells. Whole-study results and caveats: Memory cells differed in TRBV-TRBJ usage, but naive CXCR3-negative and CXCR3-positive cells had similar usage. Comparably high diversity marked both naive subsets, whereas memory CD8+ cells had much lower diversity. The study inferred TCR strength from TRB CDR3 properties and found comparable surface CD5 between naive subsets. TRB CDR3s were more hydrophobic in CXCR3-positive than in CXCR3-negative naive cells.

Through 5' RACE with UMI labels, the TRB cDNA libraries were prepared. Reanalyzing the 5' RACE reads, TCRdb keeps one entry per CDR3 protein, without DNA. The sample includes 140,000 to 150,000 distinct CDR3 sequences. CDR3 length equals 15 residues. CDR1 and CDR2 (germline): ENHRY, SYGVKD. This TCR derives from a human donor in good health. Some clones in this sample may be carry-over from other donors' samples. The specimen sequenced was naive CXCR3+ CD8+ T cells from blood. Described subset: CD45RO-CCR7+CD27+CD95- naive CD8+ T cells expressing CXCR3 (TNR3+). The V call is TRBV10-3, the J call TRBJ2-3; TCRdb outputs TRBD1, but without DNA this stays unchecked. This CDR3 reads CAISDSLAPSDTQYF.